The text below deals with one T cell receptor beta chain. This record belongs to a study of blood T cell repertoires in COVID-19. Study context: PBMCs, B-cell-depleted T cells, or T cells provided the cDNA or gDNA that made up the material.

The table came from immunoSEQ multiplex PCR; TCRdb's copy has only in-frame clones and leaves some out. The sample lists 250,000 to 350,000 clones; 65% to 90% were seen once. Participant reports of clinical history set cohort assignment. The length of the CDR3 is 17 residues. In germline, CDR1 is KGHSH, CDR2 LQKENI. V was trimmed by 2 bases and J by 0 bases, leaving 14 bases between them. The gene calls are TRBV18 and TRBJ1-3; a possible D gene is TRBD1 (5 bases). The sequenced sample was PBMCs or T cells enriched from blood (not recorded which). This receptor was taken from a woman aged 18-35 years who had recovered from COVID-19. In DNA form, the CDR3 reads TGTGCCAGCTCACCAATGGAGGGGCCCTTCTCTGGAAACACCATATATTTT. It codes for CASSPMEGPFSGNTIYF.